The T cell receptor (beta chain) under discussion was sequenced for a study of blood T cell repertoires in COVID-19. Across the whole study: Sites across the United States, Italy and Spain contributed samples from acute and convalescent COVID-19. T cells, B-cell-depleted T cells, or PBMCs supplied cDNA or gDNA.

Produced via immunoSEQ multiplex PCR; TCRdb's table is partial and in-frame only. The sample lists 100,000 to 150,000 clones, roughly three quarters occurring once. This CDR3 comprises 14 residues. The V gene's germline CDR1 is LGHDT and CDR2 YNNKEL (reference sequence). With 2 bases clipped from V and 1 base from J, the junction kept 2 bases outside the gene matches. The rearrangement links TRBV3-1 (or the pseudogene TRBV3-2) to TRBJ2-7; TRBD1 matches at 7 bases. Source material: peripheral blood. The TCR comes from a man aged 40-55 years with active or convalescent COVID-19. CDR3 amino acids: CASSQTTGSYEQYF. The CDR3 DNA reads as TGTGCCAGCAGCCAAACGACAGGGTCCTACGAGCAGTACTTC.